This T cell receptor beta chain was captured in a study of blood T cell repertoires in COVID-19. Study processing details: It was from reference gene primer amplification that nucleated cell counts were estimated. The protocol was immunoSEQ multiplex PCR, while the TCRdb copy is restricted to in-frame clones and leaves out a portion. V and J calls plus clone size are reproduced from that table; the DNA served to infer D and trimming. Of fewer than 150,000 clones in the sample, 60% to 85% were seen once. Only one count was recorded for this clone. Sequences were obtained from peripheral blood. The clonotype comes from a man aged 65-85 years with acute or convalescent COVID-19.

The CDR3: CASSQPGTSGGGTQYF. CDR3 nucleotides: TGCGCCAGCAGCCAACCCGGGACTAGCGGTGGAGGTACGCAGTATTTT. This chain uses TRBV4-3 with TRBJ2-3, with 11 bases matching TRBD2. Per the germline V gene, CDR1 is LGHNA and CDR2 is YSLEER. This CDR3 is 16 amino acids long. J was trimmed by 8 bases and V by 2 bases; bases with no gene match: 9.